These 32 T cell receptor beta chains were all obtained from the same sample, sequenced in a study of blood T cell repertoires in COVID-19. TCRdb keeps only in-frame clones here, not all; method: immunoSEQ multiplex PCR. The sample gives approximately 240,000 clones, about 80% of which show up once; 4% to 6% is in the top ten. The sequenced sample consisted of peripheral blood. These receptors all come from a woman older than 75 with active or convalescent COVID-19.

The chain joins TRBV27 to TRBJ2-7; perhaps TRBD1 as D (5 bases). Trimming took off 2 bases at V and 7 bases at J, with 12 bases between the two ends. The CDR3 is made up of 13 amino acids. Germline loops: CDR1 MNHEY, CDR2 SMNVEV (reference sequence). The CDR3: CASSLGQGLEQYF. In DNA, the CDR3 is TGTGCCAGCAGTTTAGGTCAGGGTTTAGAGCAGTACTTC.

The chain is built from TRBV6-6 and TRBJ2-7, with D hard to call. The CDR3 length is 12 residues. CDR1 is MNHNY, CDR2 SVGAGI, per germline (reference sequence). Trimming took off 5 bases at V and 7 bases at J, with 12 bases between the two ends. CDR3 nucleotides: TGTGCCAGCAGTGTTGCACTATATGAGCAGTACTTC. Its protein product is CASSVALYEQYF.

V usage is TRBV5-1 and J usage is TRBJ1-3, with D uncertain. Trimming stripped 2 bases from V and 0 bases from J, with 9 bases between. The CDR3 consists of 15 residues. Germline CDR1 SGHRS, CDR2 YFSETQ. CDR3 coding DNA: TGCGCCAGCAGCTTCGGAGAGAGCTCTGGAAACACCATATATTTT. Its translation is CASSFGESSGNTIYF.

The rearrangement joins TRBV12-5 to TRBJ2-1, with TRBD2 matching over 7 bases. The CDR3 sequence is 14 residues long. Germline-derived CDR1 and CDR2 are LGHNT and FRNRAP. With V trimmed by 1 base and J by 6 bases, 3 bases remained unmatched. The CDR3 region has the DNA TGTGCTAGTGGTTTGGAAGTAGCGGGCAATGAGCAGTTCTTC. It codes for CASGLEVAGNEQFF.

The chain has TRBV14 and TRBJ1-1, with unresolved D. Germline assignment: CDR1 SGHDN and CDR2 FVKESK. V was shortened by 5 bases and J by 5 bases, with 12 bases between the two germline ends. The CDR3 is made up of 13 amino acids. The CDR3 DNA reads TGTGCCAGCAGCTTAGGGAGGAGGACTGAAGCTTTCTTT. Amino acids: CASSLGRRTEAFF. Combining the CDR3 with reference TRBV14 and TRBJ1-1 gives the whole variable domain EAGVTQFPSHSVIEKGQTVTLRCDPISGHDNLYWYRRVMGKEIKFLLHFVKESKQDESGMPNNRFLAERTGGTYSTLKVQPAELEDSGVYFCASSLGRRTEAFFGQGTRLTVV.

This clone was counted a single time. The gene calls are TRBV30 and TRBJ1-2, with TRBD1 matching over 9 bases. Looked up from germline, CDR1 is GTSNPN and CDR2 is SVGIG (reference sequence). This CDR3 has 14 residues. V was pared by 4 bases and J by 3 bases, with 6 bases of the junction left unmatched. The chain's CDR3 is CAWNRDRDDYGYTF. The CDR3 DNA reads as TGTGCCTGGAACCGGGACAGGGACGACTATGGCTACACCTTC.

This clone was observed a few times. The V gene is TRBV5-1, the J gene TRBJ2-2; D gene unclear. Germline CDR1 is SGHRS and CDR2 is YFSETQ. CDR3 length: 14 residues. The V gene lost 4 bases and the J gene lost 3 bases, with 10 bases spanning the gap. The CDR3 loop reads CASSPRLDTGELFF. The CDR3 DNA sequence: TGCGCCAGCAGCCCCAGACTGGACACCGGGGAGCTGTTTTTT.

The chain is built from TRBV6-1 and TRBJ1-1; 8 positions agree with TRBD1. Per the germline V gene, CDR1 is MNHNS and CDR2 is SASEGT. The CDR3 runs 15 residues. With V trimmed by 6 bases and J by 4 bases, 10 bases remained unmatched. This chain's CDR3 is CASRQDRVGATEAFF. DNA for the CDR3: TGTGCCAGCAGGCAGGACAGGGTTGGGGCCACTGAAGCTTTCTTT.

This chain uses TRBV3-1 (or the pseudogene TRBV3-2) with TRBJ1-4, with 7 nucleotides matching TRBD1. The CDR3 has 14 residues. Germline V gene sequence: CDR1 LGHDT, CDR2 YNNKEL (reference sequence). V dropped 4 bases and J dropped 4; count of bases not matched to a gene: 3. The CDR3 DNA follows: TGTGCCAGCAGCCGGACAGGAATTAATGAAAAACTGTTTTTT. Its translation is CASSRTGINEKLFF.

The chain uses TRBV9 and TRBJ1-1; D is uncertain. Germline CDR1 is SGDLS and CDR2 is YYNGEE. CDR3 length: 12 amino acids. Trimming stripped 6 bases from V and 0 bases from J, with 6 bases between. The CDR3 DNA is TGTGCCAGCAACGTCATGAACACTGAAGCTTTCTTT. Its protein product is CASNVMNTEAFF.

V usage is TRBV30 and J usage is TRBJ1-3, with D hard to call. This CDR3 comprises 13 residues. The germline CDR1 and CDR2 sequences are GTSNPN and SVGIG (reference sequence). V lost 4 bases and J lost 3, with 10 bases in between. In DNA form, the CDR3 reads TGTGCCTGGACGAATGACTTTGGAAACACCATATATTTT. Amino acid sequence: CAWTNDFGNTIYF.

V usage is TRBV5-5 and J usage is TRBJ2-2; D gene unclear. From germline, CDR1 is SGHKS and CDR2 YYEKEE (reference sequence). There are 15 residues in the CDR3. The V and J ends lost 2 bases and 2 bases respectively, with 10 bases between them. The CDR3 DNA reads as TGTGCCAGCAGCTTCAATAGTTTAAACACCGGGGAGCTGTTTTTT. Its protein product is CASSFNSLNTGELFF.

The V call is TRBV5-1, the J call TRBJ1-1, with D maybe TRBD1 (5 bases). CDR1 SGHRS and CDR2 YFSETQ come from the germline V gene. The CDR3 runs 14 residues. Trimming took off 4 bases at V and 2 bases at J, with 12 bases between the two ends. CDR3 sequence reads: CASSVGAANTEAFF. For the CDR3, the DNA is TGCGCCAGCAGCGTAGGGGCAGCCAACACTGAAGCTTTCTTT.

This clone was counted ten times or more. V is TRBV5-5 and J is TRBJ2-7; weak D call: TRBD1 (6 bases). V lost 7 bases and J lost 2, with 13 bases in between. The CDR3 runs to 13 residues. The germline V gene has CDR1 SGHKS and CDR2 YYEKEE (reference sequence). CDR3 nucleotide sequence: TGTGCCAGCCAAGTAACAGGGCCCTACGAGCAGTACTTC. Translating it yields CASQVTGPYEQYF.

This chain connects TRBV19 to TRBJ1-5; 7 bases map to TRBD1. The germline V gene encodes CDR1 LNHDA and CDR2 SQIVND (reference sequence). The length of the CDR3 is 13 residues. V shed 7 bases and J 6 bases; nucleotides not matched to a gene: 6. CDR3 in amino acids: CASNRGVGQPQHF. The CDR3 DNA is TGTGCCAGTAACAGGGGTGTCGGTCAGCCCCAGCATTTT.

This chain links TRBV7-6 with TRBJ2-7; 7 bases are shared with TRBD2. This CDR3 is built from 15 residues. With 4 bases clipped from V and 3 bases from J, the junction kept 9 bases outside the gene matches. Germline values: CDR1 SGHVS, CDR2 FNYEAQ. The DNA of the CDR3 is TGTGCCAGCAGCTACCGGGGAGGGAGAGTCTACGAGCAGTACTTC. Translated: CASSYRGGRVYEQYF.

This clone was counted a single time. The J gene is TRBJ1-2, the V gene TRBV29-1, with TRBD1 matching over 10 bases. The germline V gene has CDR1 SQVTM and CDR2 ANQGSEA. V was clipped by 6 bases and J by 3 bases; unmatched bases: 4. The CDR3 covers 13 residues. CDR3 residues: CSVDRGGDYGYTF. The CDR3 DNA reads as TGCAGCGTGGACAGGGGGGGCGACTATGGCTACACCTTC.

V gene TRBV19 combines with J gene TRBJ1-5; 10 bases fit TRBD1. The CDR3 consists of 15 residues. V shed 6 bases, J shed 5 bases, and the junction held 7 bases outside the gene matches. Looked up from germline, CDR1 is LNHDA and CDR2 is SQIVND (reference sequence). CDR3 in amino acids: CASRADRGKDQPQHF. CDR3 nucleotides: TGTGCCAGTAGGGCGGACAGGGGGAAGGATCAGCCCCAGCATTTT.

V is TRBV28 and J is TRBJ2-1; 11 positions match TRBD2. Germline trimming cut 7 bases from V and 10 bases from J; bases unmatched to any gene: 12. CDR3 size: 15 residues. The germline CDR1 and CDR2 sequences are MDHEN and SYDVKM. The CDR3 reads CASTIAGLAGGEQFF. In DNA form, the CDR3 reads TGTGCCAGCACAATAGCGGGGCTAGCGGGGGGCGAGCAGTTCTTC.

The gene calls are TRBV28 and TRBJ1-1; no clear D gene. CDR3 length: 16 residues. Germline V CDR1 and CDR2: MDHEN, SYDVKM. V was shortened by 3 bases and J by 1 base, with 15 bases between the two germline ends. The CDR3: CASSFPTERQNTEAFF. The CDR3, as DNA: TGTGCCAGCAGTTTCCCGACGGAACGACAGAACACTGAAGCTTTCTTT. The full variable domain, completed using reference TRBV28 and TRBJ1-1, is DVKVTQSSRYLVKRTGEKVFLECVQDMDHENMFWYRQDPGLGLRLIYFSYDVKMKEKGDIPEGYSVSREKKERFSLILESASTNQTSMYLCASSFPTERQNTEAFFGQGTRLTVV.

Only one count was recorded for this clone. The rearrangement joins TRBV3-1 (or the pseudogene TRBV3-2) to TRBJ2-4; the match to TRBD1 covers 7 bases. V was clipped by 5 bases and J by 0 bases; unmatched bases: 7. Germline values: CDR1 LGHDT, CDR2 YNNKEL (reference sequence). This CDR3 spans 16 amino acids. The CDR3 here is CASSDGQVLAKNIQYF. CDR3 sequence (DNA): TGTGCCAGCAGCGACGGACAGGTGCTAGCCAAAAACATTCAGTACTTC.

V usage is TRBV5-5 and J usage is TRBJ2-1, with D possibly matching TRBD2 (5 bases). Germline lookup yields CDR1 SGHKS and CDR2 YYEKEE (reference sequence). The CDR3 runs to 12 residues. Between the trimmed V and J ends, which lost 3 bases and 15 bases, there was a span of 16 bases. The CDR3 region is CASSYEVGGWFF. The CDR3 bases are TGTGCCAGCAGCTACGAGGTAGGAGGCTGGTTCTTC.

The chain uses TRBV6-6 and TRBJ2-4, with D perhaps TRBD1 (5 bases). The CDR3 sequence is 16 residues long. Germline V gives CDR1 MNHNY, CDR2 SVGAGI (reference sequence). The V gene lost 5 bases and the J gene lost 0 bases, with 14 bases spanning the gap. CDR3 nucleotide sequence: TGTGCCAGCAGTCCCCGACAGATTCTAGCCAAAAACATTCAGTACTTC. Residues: CASSPRQILAKNIQYF.

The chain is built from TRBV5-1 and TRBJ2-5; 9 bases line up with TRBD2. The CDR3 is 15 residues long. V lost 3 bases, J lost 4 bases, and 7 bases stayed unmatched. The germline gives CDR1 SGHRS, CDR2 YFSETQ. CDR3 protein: CASSWWGLAGETQYF. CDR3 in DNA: TGCGCCAGCAGCTGGTGGGGACTAGCAGGAGAGACCCAGTACTTC.

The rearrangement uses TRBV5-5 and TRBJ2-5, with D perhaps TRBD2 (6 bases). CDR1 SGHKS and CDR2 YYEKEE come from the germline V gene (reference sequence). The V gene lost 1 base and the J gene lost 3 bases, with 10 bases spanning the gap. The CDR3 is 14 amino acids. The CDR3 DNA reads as TGTGCCAGCAGCTTGAGGGGAGGAGAAGAGACCCAGTACTTC. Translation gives CASSLRGGEETQYF.

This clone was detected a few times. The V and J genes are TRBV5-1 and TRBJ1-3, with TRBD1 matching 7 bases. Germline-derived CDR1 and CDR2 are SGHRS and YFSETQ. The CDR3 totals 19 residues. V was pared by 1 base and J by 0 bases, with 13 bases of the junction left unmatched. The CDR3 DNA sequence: TGCGCCAGCAGCTTGTCATTTGGGGGACAGACTGCCTCTGGAAACACCATATATTTT. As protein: CASSLSFGGQTASGNTIYF.

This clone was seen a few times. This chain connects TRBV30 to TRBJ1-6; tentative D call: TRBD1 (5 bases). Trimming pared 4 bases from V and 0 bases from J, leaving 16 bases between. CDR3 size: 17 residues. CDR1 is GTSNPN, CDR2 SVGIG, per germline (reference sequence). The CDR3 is CAWKVWQGSSYNSPLHF. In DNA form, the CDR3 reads TGTGCCTGGAAGGTGTGGCAGGGCAGCTCCTATAATTCACCCCTCCACTTT. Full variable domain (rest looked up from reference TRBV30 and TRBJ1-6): SQTIHQWPATLVQPVGSPLSLECTVEGTSNPNLYWYRQAAGRGLQLLFYSVGIGQISSEVPQNLSASRPQDRQFILSSKKLLLSDSGFYLCAWKVWQGSSYNSPLHFGNGTRLTVT.

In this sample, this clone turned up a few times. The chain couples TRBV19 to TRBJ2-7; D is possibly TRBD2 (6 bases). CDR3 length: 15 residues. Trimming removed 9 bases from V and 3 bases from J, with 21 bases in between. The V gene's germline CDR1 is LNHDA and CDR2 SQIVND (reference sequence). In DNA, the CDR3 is TGTGCCAGCGCCCCGGGGGAGGCGGGAAGCTACGAGCAGTACTTC. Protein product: CASAPGEAGSYEQYF. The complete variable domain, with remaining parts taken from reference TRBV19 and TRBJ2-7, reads DGGITQSPKYLFRKEGQNVTLSCEQNLNHDAMYWYRQDPGQGLRLIYYSQIVNDFQKGDIAEGYSVSREKKESFPLTVTSAQKNPTAFYLCASAPGEAGSYEQYFGPGTRLTVT.

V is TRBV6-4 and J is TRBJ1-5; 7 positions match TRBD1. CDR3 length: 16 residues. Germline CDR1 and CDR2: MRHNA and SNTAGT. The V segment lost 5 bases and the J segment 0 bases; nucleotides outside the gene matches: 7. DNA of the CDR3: TGTGCCAGCAGTCGACAGGGAGATCATAGCAATCAGCCCCAGCATTTT. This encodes CASSRQGDHSNQPQHF.

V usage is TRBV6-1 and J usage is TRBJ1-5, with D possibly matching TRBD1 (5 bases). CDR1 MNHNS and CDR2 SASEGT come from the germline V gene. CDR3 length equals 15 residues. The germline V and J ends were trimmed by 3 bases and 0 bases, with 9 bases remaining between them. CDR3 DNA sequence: TGTGCCAGCAGTGATGGACACAGTAGCAATCAGCCCCAGCATTTT. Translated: CASSDGHSSNQPQHF.

The CDR3 loop reads CASSYSPGGGETQYF. CDR3 nucleotides: TGTGCCAGCAGTTACTCACCAGGGGGCGGAGAGACCCAGTACTTC. The chain links TRBV6-5 to TRBJ2-5; 8 bases are shared with TRBD1. This CDR3 spans 15 amino acids. V shed 0 bases and J 4 bases; nucleotides not matched to a gene: 4. Germline CDR1 and CDR2: MNHEY and SVGAGI.

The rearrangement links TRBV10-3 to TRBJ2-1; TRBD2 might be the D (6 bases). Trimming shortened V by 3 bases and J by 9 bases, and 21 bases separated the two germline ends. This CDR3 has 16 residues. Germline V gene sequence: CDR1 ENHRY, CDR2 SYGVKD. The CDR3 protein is CAISESSAPTSGEQFF. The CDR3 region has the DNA TGTGCCATCAGTGAATCTAGCGCCCCAACAAGCGGTGAGCAGTTCTTC.